Below, 5 T cell receptor beta chains from the same sample are listed, as sequenced in a study of PD-1 blockade in classical Hodgkin lymphoma (dated by TCRdb to between 2020 and 2021). The sample's time point label, in plain terms: cycle 1 day 1 (C1D1), immediately before nivolumab initiation. Every trial patient had relapsed following autologous stem cell transplantation, and prior brentuximab vedotin exposure was what differed among cohorts A, B and C. The method behind the library was the immunoSEQ multiplex PCR assay. Entries here come from immuneACCESS through TCRdb and include only in-frame sequences with V and J called. Some clones fail to appear in such tables; in the studies checked, an unresolved V gene covers under half of the shortfall, and the cause of the remainder is unknown. The sample records about 21,000 clones, approximately 70% of which are singletons. The ten largest clones capture more than 5% of the sample.

Material: peripheral blood mononuclear cells (PBMCs), obtained at baseline. The source is a human donor with classical Hodgkin lymphoma.

The chain has TRBV27 and TRBJ1-4; TRBD1 matches 7 bases. The V gene's germline CDR1 is MNHEY and CDR2 SMNVEV (reference sequence). V was clipped by 2 bases and J by 8 bases; unmatched bases: 8. The CDR3 consists of 15 residues. CDR3 sequence: CASSLTDRVEEKLFF. As DNA, the CDR3 is TGTGCCAGCAGTTTAACCGACAGGGTAGAGGAAAAACTGTTTTTT.

The CDR3 region is CATSEGLYGYTF. CDR3 in DNA: TGTGCCACCAGCGAAGGGCTCTATGGCTACACCTTC. V is TRBV15 and J is TRBJ1-2; unclear D gene. Per the germline V gene, CDR1 is LNHNV and CDR2 is YYDKDF (reference sequence). The CDR3 is made up of 12 amino acids. Between the trimmed V and J ends, which lost 5 bases and 4 bases, there was a span of 8 bases.

V is TRBV7-9 and J is TRBJ2-7, with 7 bases that match TRBD2. This CDR3 has 14 residues. Germline-derived CDR1 and CDR2 are SEHNR and FQNEAQ (reference sequence). V trimming: 8 bases; J trimming: 2 bases; junction bases outside the gene matches: 9. CDR3 amino acids: CASGSGGFTYEQYF. The CDR3 nucleotides are TGTGCCAGCGGGTCGGGGGGATTTACCTACGAGCAGTACTTC.

V gene TRBV7-2 combines with J gene TRBJ2-7; possible D gene TRBD2, 5 bases. The germline V gene encodes CDR1 SGHTA and CDR2 FQGNSA. Between the trimmed V and J ends, which lost 3 bases and 2 bases, there was a span of 17 bases. The length of the CDR3 is 16 residues. CDR3 sequence reads: CASSLASGLGTYEQYF. The CDR3 DNA sequence: TGTGCCAGCAGCTTGGCCTCGGGCCTCGGGACCTACGAGCAGTACTTC.

This clone is medium-sized within its sample. CDR3: CASSQENSGTYEQYF. CDR3 nucleotide sequence: TGCGCCAGCAGCCAAGAGAATAGCGGGACCTACGAGCAGTACTTC. This chain links TRBV4-3 with TRBJ2-7, with TRBD2 matching over 8 bases. Germline assignment: CDR1 LGHNA and CDR2 YSLEER. V trimming: 0 bases; J trimming: 2 bases; junction bases outside the gene matches: 3. The CDR3 is 15 amino acids.